This passage covers 13 T cell receptor beta chains from one sample sequenced in a study of blood T cell repertoires in COVID-19. TCRdb keeps only in-frame clones here, not all; method: immunoSEQ multiplex PCR. In the table there are almost 250,000 clones, about 82% of which are singletons. The specimen was peripheral blood. The receptor source for this set is a woman of 80 years or more with COVID-19, enrolled during active disease.

The chain links TRBV14 to TRBJ2-5; possible D gene TRBD2, 5 bases. The germline V and J ends were trimmed by 1 base and 5 bases, with 11 bases remaining between them. CDR3 length equals 14 residues. Germline V CDR1 and CDR2: SGHDN, FVKESK. CDR3 DNA: TGTGCCAGCAGCCAAGCCTCGGGAAGGGAGACCCAGTACTTC. This encodes CASSQASGRETQYF.

The chain has TRBV30 and TRBJ1-1; weak D call: TRBD1 (6 bases). The CDR3 runs to 13 residues. CDR1 is GTSNPN and CDR2 is SVGIG in the germline V gene (reference sequence). V gave up 5 bases and J gave up 1 base, with 11 bases separating them. In nucleotides, the CDR3 is TGTGCCTGGGAAGGACAGTCGAACACTGAAGCTTTCTTT. Translation: CAWEGQSNTEAFF.

The V gene is TRBV9, the J gene TRBJ2-5; possible D gene TRBD1, 5 bases. Germline V lookup: CDR1 SGDLS, CDR2 YYNGEE. This CDR3 contains 14 residues. Deletions cut 0 bases from V and 5 bases from J, with 11 bases between. CDR3 DNA sequence: TGTGCCAGCAGCGTAGAAGGGGTTGGGGAGACCCAGTACTTC. Protein product: CASSVEGVGETQYF. The complete variable domain, with remaining parts taken from reference TRBV9 and TRBJ2-5, reads DSGVTQTPKHLITATGQRVTLRCSPRSGDLSVYWYQQSLDQGLQFLIQYYNGEERAKGNILERFSAQQFPDLHSELNLSSLELGDSALYFCASSVEGVGETQYFGPGTRLLVL.

V gene TRBV7-2 combines with J gene TRBJ2-3; TRBD2 agrees at 13 bases. This CDR3 has 15 residues. Germline loops: CDR1 SGHTA, CDR2 FQGNSA. V lost 5 bases and J lost 7; bases outside the gene matches: 6. CDR3 region: CASSRTSGGQYTQYF. The CDR3 nucleotides read TGTGCCAGCAGCCGGACTAGCGGGGGTCAATATACGCAGTATTTT.

The chain recombines TRBV18 with TRBJ2-3; 11 bases line up with TRBD2. This CDR3 region has 16 residues. With 4 bases clipped from V and 9 bases from J, the junction kept 12 bases outside the gene matches. Germline assignment: CDR1 KGHSH and CDR2 LQKENI. The chain's CDR3 is CASSRDIAGGPETQYF. CDR3 nucleotide sequence: TGTGCCAGCTCACGGGACATAGCGGGGGGGCCGGAAACGCAGTATTTT.

This chain links TRBV5-5 with TRBJ2-3, with D perhaps TRBD2 (8 bases). The CDR3 has 14 amino acids. V was shortened by 7 bases and J by 9 bases, with 21 bases between the two germline ends. Per the germline V gene, CDR1 is SGHKS and CDR2 is YYEKEE (reference sequence). This CDR3 is CASREGADSVTQYF. Written as DNA, the CDR3 is TGTGCCAGCCGGGAGGGGGCCGACTCCGTGACGCAGTATTTT.

The chain employs TRBV1 and TRBJ1-5. TRBV1 is noted as a pseudogene. The CDR3 runs 20 residues. For the CDR3, the DNA is TGCACCAGCAGCCAAGAAACTTGCAGGGTTGGAGGGGGGGGCAATCAGCCCCAGCATTTT. This translates into CTSSQETCRVGGGGNQPQHF.

The chain is built from TRBV5-1 and TRBJ1-2, with TRBD1 identical over 10 bases. CDR3 length equals 14 residues. CDR1 is SGHRS and CDR2 is YFSETQ in the germline V gene. The J segment lost 8 bases and the V segment lost 4 bases, leaving 8 bases of the junction unmatched. The CDR3 DNA follows: TGCGCCAGCAGCCTGGGACAGGGGCTACAGGGCTACACCTTC. This encodes CASSLGQGLQGYTF.

The CDR3 DNA reads as TGTGCCAGCAGCCCCCGGACAGGAGGCACTGAAGCTTTCTTT. Amino acid sequence: CASSPRTGGTEAFF. The V and J genes are TRBV7-6 and TRBJ1-1; 7 nucleotides align to TRBD1. This CDR3 region has 14 residues. Looked up from germline, CDR1 is SGHVS and CDR2 is FNYEAQ. Losses at the gene ends were 5 bases for V and 4 bases for J; bases not matched to a gene: 7.

The chain recombines TRBV20-1 with TRBJ1-5, with TRBD1 matching over 8 bases. With 3 bases clipped from V and 8 bases from J, the junction kept 15 bases outside the gene matches. The CDR3 extends over 16 amino acids. Germline V gene sequence: CDR1 DFQATT, CDR2 SNEGSKA (reference sequence). CDR3 protein: CSASRRDRKRREPQHF. Written as DNA, the CDR3 is TGCAGTGCTAGTCGCCGGGACAGGAAACGGCGGGAGCCCCAGCATTTT.

V gene TRBV5-4 combines with J gene TRBJ2-7; D is possibly TRBD2 (5 bases). CDR1 SGHNT and CDR2 YYREEE come from the germline V gene (reference sequence). This CDR3 contains 13 residues. DNA of the CDR3: TGTGTCGGATCCAGCGGCGCCTCCTACGAGCAGTACGTC. This translates into CVGSSGASYEQYV.

The CDR3 loop is CATSVSGTNYGYTF. CDR3 DNA: TGTGCCACCTCCGTTTCGGGGACTAACTATGGCTACACCTTC. The genes are TRBV28 and TRBJ1-2; no clear D gene. The ends were cut back, 10 bases at V and 0 bases at J, with 15 bases in the middle. There are 14 residues in the CDR3. In germline, CDR1 is MDHEN, CDR2 SYDVKM.

The chain uses TRBV4-2 and TRBJ1-3; D remains ambiguous. V dropped 0 bases and J dropped 0 bases, with 6 bases sitting between them. CDR1 LGHNA and CDR2 YNFKEQ come from the germline V gene. The CDR3 totals 15 residues. CDR3 coding DNA: TGTGCCAGCAGCCAAGATTGGAGCTCTGGAAACACCATATATTTT. This translates into CASSQDWSSGNTIYF.